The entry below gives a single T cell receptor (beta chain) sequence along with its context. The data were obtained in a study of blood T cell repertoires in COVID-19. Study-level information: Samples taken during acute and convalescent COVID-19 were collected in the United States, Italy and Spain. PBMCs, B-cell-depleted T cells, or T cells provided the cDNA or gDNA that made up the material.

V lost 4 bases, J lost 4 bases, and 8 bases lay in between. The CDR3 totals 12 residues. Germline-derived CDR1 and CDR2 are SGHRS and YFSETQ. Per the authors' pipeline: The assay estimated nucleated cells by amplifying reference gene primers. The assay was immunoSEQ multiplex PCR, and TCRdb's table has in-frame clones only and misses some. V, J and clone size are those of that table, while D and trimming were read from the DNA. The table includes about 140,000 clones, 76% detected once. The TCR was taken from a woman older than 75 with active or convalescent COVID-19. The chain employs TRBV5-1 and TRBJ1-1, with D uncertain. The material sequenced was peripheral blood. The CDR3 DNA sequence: TGCGCCAGCAGCCCTCCGGGCACTGAAGCTTTCTTT. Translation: CASSPPGTEAFF. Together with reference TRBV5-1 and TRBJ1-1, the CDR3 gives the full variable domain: KAGVTQTPRYLIKTRGQQVTLSCSPISGHRSVSWYQQTPGQGLQFLFEYFSETQRNKGNFPGRFSGRQFSNSRSEMNVSTLELGDSALYLCASSPPGTEAFFGQGTRLTVV.